The clone carrying this T cell receptor (beta chain) was observed many times. Its antigen remains unidentified. This sample is part of a study of breast tumors, draining lymph nodes, adjacent tissues. Whole-study results and caveats: Tumor repertoires ranked between lymph nodes and nontumor tissue in diversity, with V and J gene preferences. Data only fit, rather than demonstrated, lymph node origin of most tumor T cells. The data were judged consistent with most tumor T cells coming from lymph node and expanding in tumor. Tumor and nontumor repertoires were significantly more similar in luminal-like than in basal-like breast cancer.

The lymph nodes were axillary draining lymph nodes from breast cancer patients. One entry per CDR3 protein, called by TCRdb with MiXCR from the multiplex PCR reads. Here the sample spans about 180,000 distinct CDR3 sequences, more than 25% being singletons. The sequenced sample consisted of axillary lymph node tissue. The sequence derives from a female donor with breast cancer. Some clones in this sample may be carry-over from other donors' samples.

DNA for the CDR3: TGTGCCAGCAGTTACTCGACAGACTGGTATAGCAATCAGCCCCAGCATTTT. It codes for CASSYSTDWYSNQPQHF. V gene TRBV6-2 or TRBV6-3 combines with J gene TRBJ1-5; maybe TRBD1 (5 bases). The ends were cut back, 0 bases at V and 0 bases at J, with 12 bases in the middle. There are 17 residues in the CDR3. The germline V gene has CDR1 MNHEY and CDR2 SVGEGT.